One sample yielded the 24 T cell receptor beta chains listed below, sequenced in a study of control samples from healthy donors and cancer patients. Profiled with immunoSEQ multiplex PCR; TCRdb holds only in-frame clones, not every one. Found here are some 120,000 clones, about 88% of them singletons; the top ten hold approximately 2.2%. Sequencing used blood. These receptors all stem from a woman between 70 and 85 years old in good health.

This chain uses TRBV18 with TRBJ1-2; D unresolved. V was trimmed by 6 bases and J by 5 bases, leaving 19 bases between them. CDR1 is KGHSH, CDR2 LQKENI, per germline. The CDR3 is 15 residues long. The CDR3 loop is CASSVDKTYVYGYTF. Written as DNA, the CDR3 is TGTGCCAGCTCCGTCGATAAGACCTACGTTTATGGCTACACCTTC.

The CDR3 protein is CASSLEGLGEQFF. The CDR3 bases are TGTGCCAGCAGCTTAGAAGGGCTGGGGGAGCAGTTCTTC. The V gene is TRBV7-7, the J gene TRBJ2-1; no reliable D call. This CDR3 has 13 amino acids. Trimming pared 1 base from V and 10 bases from J, leaving 11 bases between. The V gene's germline CDR1 is SSHAT and CDR2 FNYEAQ (reference sequence).

CDR3 loop: CASSRRGEAFF. The CDR3 DNA reads TGTGCCAGTAGCCGCCGGGGCGAAGCTTTCTTT. J is TRBJ1-1 and V is TRBV19; D is possibly TRBD1 (5 bases). The germline CDR1 and CDR2 sequences are LNHDA and SQIVND (reference sequence). V lost 6 bases and J 8 bases, leaving 10 bases between the germline ends. The CDR3 has 11 amino acids.

The chain combines TRBV18 with TRBJ2-2; 7 bases align to TRBD1. The germline V gene has CDR1 KGHSH and CDR2 LQKENI. Trimming cost V 3 bases and J 6 bases; bases outside gene matches: 7. The CDR3 loop spans 15 amino acids. The chain's CDR3 is CASSPGQTTSGELFF. The CDR3 bases are TGTGCCAGCTCACCGGGACAGACTACTTCCGGGGAGCTGTTTTTT.

The chain has TRBV3-1 (or the pseudogene TRBV3-2) and TRBJ1-1; no definite D call. Trimming removed 1 base at V and 11 bases at J, with 14 bases between. This CDR3 comprises 13 residues. CDR1 is LGHDT and CDR2 is YNNKEL in the germline V gene (reference sequence). The CDR3, as DNA: TGTGCCAGCAGCCAAGTCCCGGGGAAACGGGCTTTCTTT. Amino acids: CASSQVPGKRAFF.

The J gene is TRBJ1-1, the V gene TRBV5-4; 9 bases match TRBD1. The CDR3 loop spans 16 amino acids. V shed 4 bases, J shed 3 bases, and the junction held 10 bases outside the gene matches. CDR1 and CDR2 (germline): SGHNT, YYREEE (reference sequence). DNA of the CDR3: TGTGCCAGCAGCCCCGGGACAGGGAGGTCGGACACTGAAGCTTTCTTT. It yields the protein CASSPGTGRSDTEAFF.

J is TRBJ1-5 and V is TRBV7-8; D uncertain. Germline V CDR1 and CDR2: SGHVS, FQNEAQ. V was shortened by 5 bases and J by 5 bases, with 22 bases between the two germline ends. This CDR3 contains 17 residues. CDR3 sequence (DNA): TGTGCCAGCAGCCCGAGATATCCAGGAAGAATAGATCAGCCCCAGCATTTT. This encodes CASSPRYPGRIDQPQHF.

The V gene is TRBV3-1 (or the pseudogene TRBV3-2), the J gene TRBJ1-3; weak D call: TRBD1 (6 bases). The germline V and J ends were trimmed by 1 base and 0 bases, with 13 bases remaining between them. Germline V CDR1 and CDR2: LGHDT, YNNKEL (reference sequence). This CDR3 contains 17 residues. CDR3 sequence: CASSQAYLQGSGNTIYF. The CDR3 DNA sequence: TGTGCCAGCAGCCAAGCCTATCTACAGGGCTCTGGAAACACCATATATTTT.

In the case of this clone: Other DNA sequences of this sample code for an identical CDR3. The chain is built from TRBV9 and TRBJ1-2, with D unclear. Germline V lookup: CDR1 SGDLS, CDR2 YYNGEE. Trimming took 1 base from V and 2 from J, leaving 6 bases between them. The CDR3 totals 13 residues. The CDR3 nucleotides are TGTGCCAGCAGCGTACAGGTGAACTATGGCTACACCTTC. It specifies CASSVQVNYGYTF.

The chain combines TRBV3-1 (or the pseudogene TRBV3-2) with TRBJ1-6; a weak D match, TRBD1 (6 bases). The CDR3 spans 17 residues. Trimming removed 0 bases at V and 4 bases at J, with 13 bases between. CDR1 and CDR2 (germline): LGHDT, YNNKEL (reference sequence). CDR3 coding DNA: TGTGCCAGCAGCCAAGACGAGGGGGGGACTTATAATTCACCCCTCCACTTT. Residues: CASSQDEGGTYNSPLHF.

The chain uses TRBV3-1 (or the pseudogene TRBV3-2) and TRBJ1-5; D not certain. CDR1 is LGHDT and CDR2 is YNNKEL in the germline V gene (reference sequence). V dropped 6 bases and J dropped 4 bases, with 10 bases sitting between them. This CDR3 region has 13 residues. CDR3 nucleotide sequence: TGTGCCAGCAGTCCTACTCCTAATCAGCCCCAGCATTTT. Protein: CASSPTPNQPQHF.

This chain connects TRBV19 to TRBJ1-2; 7 bases match TRBD1. The CDR3 covers 14 residues. With 4 bases clipped from V and 6 bases from J, the junction kept 8 bases outside the gene matches. CDR1 is LNHDA and CDR2 is SQIVND in the germline V gene (reference sequence). The CDR3: CASSTRQGADGYTF. CDR3 DNA sequence: TGTGCCAGTAGTACGAGACAGGGAGCGGATGGCTACACCTTC.

The V and J genes are TRBV6-6 and TRBJ1-2, with a possible D match to TRBD1 (5 bases). The germline CDR1 and CDR2 sequences are MNHNY and SVGAGI (reference sequence). The V gene lost 0 bases and the J gene lost 4 bases, with 9 bases spanning the gap. This CDR3 contains 14 residues. The CDR3 sequence: CASSYSGVSYGYTF. CDR3 DNA sequence: TGTGCCAGCAGTTACTCGGGGGTTAGCTATGGCTACACCTTC.

This chain uses TRBV5-1 with TRBJ2-2; 9 nucleotides line up with TRBD1. Germline trimming cut 3 bases from V and 5 bases from J; bases unmatched to any gene: 5. Germline CDR1 and CDR2: SGHRS and YFSETQ. This CDR3 has 15 amino acids. The CDR3 nucleotides are TGCGCCAGCAGCTCAGGACAGGGGAGAACCGGGGAGCTGTTTTTT. Translated: CASSSGQGRTGELFF.

This clone has more than one count but fewer than ten. The chain carries TRBV2 and TRBJ1-5; D call uncertain. The germline V gene has CDR1 SNHLY and CDR2 FYNNEI. There are 15 residues in the CDR3. V dropped 2 bases and J dropped 0 bases, with 8 bases sitting between them. In nucleotides, the CDR3 is TGTGCCAGCAGTGAATCAGCAGGTAGCAATCAGCCCCAGCATTTT. It translates to CASSESAGSNQPQHF.

This chain links TRBV7-2 with TRBJ2-3, with TRBD2 identical over 8 bases. Losses at the gene ends were 4 bases for V and 4 bases for J; bases not matched to a gene: 7. Germline V gene lookup returns CDR1 SGHTA and CDR2 FQGNSA. This CDR3 comprises 15 residues. The CDR3 DNA is TGTGCCAGCAGCTCCGGGACTAGTTTGGCAGATACGCAGTATTTT. The encoded protein is CASSSGTSLADTQYF.

The rearrangement uses TRBV19 and TRBJ1-2, with D unclear. The CDR3 sequence is 13 residues long. Trimming removed 5 bases from V and 2 bases from J, with 9 bases in between. CDR1 and CDR2 from the germline V gene are LNHDA and SQIVND (reference sequence). The CDR3 DNA reads as TGTGCCAGTAGTCTCGATTTAAACTATGGCTACACCTTC. This sequence encodes CASSLDLNYGYTF.

J is TRBJ2-1 and V is TRBV7-2, with D possibly being TRBD2 (5 bases). The CDR3 consists of 15 residues. Germline CDR1 and CDR2: SGHTA and FQGNSA. Trimming took 0 bases from V and 1 from J, leaving 7 bases between them. The CDR3 protein is CASSLAGVSYNEQFF. In DNA, the CDR3 is TGTGCCAGCAGCTTAGCCGGGGTTTCCTACAATGAGCAGTTCTTC.

The chain has TRBV7-8 and TRBJ1-1, with D unresolved. With 1 base removed from V and 9 bases from J, the gap between germline ends came to 12 bases. In germline, CDR1 is SGHVS, CDR2 FQNEAQ. The CDR3 runs to 13 residues. The CDR3 DNA is TGTGCCAGCAGCTTAGGTGTGGCAGGCAAAGCTTTCTTT. Its protein product is CASSLGVAGKAFF. Full variable domain (missing parts from reference TRBV7-8 and TRBJ1-1): GAGVSQSPRYKVAKRGQDVALRCDPISGHVSLFWYQQALGQGPEFLTYFQNEAQLDKSGLPSDRFFAERPEGSVSTLKIQRTQQEDSAVYLCASSLGVAGKAFFGQGTRLTVV.

The V and J genes are TRBV15 and TRBJ1-6; D not certain. There are 13 residues in the CDR3. Germline CDR1 reads LNHNV; CDR2 reads YYDKDF (reference sequence). V dropped 6 bases and J dropped 3 bases, with 6 bases sitting between them. CDR3 in amino acids: CATSWVYNSPLHF. The CDR3 DNA is TGTGCCACCAGTTGGGTCTATAATTCACCCCTCCACTTT.

This chain connects TRBV6-2 or TRBV6-3 to TRBJ1-2; tentatively, D is TRBD1 (5 bases). Per germline, CDR1 MNHEY and CDR2 SVGEGT. V was trimmed by 0 bases and J by 1 base, leaving 12 bases between them. This CDR3 has 16 residues. The CDR3 DNA is TGTGCCAGCAGTTACTCCTCAGGGACCCTTAACTATGGCTACACCTTC. This codes for CASSYSSGTLNYGYTF.

The chain combines TRBV7-9 with TRBJ2-1; D not resolved. CDR1 and CDR2 from the germline V gene are SEHNR and FQNEAQ (reference sequence). The CDR3 is made up of 9 amino acids. Trimming took 11 bases from V and 8 from J, leaving 7 bases between them. This CDR3 is CAGHDEQFF. DNA for the CDR3: TGTGCCGGCCACGATGAGCAGTTCTTC.

CDR3 DNA: TGTGCCAGCAGCCAAGAGGGACGTAACTATGGCTACACCTTC. This translates into CASSQEGRNYGYTF. This chain joins TRBV3-1 (or the pseudogene TRBV3-2) and TRBJ1-2; tentative D call: TRBD1 (5 bases). CDR3 length equals 14 residues. Germline V gene data show CDR1 as LGHDT and CDR2 as YNNKEL (reference sequence). Trimming pared 0 bases from V and 1 base from J, leaving 6 bases between.

The chain combines TRBV29-1 with TRBJ2-1; D unresolved. The V end was cut by 4 bases, the J end by 2 bases, with 15 bases between. The CDR3 runs to 15 residues. Germline CDR1 and CDR2: SQVTM and ANQGSEA. CDR3 sequence: CSVVIGRSTYNEQFF. The CDR3 DNA is TGCAGCGTTGTTATTGGACGGTCGACCTACAATGAGCAGTTCTTC.